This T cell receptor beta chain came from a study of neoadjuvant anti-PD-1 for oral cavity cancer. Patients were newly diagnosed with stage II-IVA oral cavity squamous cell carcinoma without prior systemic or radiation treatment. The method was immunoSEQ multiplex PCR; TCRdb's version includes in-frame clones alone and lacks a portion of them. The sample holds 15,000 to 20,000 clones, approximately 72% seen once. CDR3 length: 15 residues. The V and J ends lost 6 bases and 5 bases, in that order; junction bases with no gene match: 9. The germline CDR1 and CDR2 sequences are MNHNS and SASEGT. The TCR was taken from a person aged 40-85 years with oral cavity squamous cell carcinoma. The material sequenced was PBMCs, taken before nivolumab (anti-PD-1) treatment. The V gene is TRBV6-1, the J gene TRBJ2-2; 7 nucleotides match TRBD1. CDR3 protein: CASRSGGAGTGELFF. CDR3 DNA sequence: TGTGCCAGCAGATCAGGGGGTGCTGGTACCGGGGAGCTGTTTTTT.